Listed below are T cell receptor beta chains from one sample, sequenced in a study of cytomegalovirus exposure and HLA in healthy donors. Assay used: immunoSEQ multiplex PCR; TCRdb lists only in-frame clones, some missing. The sample has some 59,000 clones; less than 85% are singletons. Source material: PBMCs. The receptors derive from a woman aged 18-30 years in good health and CMV-seronegative. CDR3s include the opening cysteine and the closing phenylalanine or tryptophan. Each record gives: J gene, D gene, clone size, V gene, CDR3 DNA, CDR3 protein. A D gene is named only where the DNA matches it firmly. Clone size is not always given. Where it is, it says once, few, many or a class for expanded clones.

>TRBJ2-3|.|.|TRBV2
TGTGCCAGCAGTGAAATCGCGAACTCCGGAGATACGCAGTATTTT
CASSEIANSGDTQYF
>TRBJ2-3|.|.|TRBV11-3
TGTGCCAGCAGCTTAGGGTCTCCAGGGTCTTATACGCAGTATTTT
CASSLGSPGSYTQYF
>TRBJ2-5|TRBD2|once|TRBV30
TGTGCCTGGAGTGTACGCCTAGCGGGGACCTACCAAGAGACCCAGTACTTC
CAWSVRLAGTYQETQYF
>TRBJ2-6|.|.|TRBV19
TGTGCCAGTAGTCCTCAGCATTCTGGGGCCAACGGCCTGACTTTC
CASSPQHSGANGLTF
>TRBJ2-5|TRBD2|.|TRBV10-1
TGCGCCAGCAGTGATGGCGGGAGTGAAGAGACCCAGTACTTC
CASSDGGSEETQYF
>TRBJ1-3|.|.|TRBV19
TGTGCCAGTAGTATCAGAAGCTCTGGAAACACCATATATTTT
CASSIRSSGNTIYF
>TRBJ1-5|.|.|TRBV30
TGTGCCTGGAGTAAGGCACAGGTTAATCAGCCCCAGCATTTT
CAWSKAQVNQPQHF
>TRBJ1-5|TRBD1|.|TRBV28
TGTGCCAGCAGCTCCCCGGGACAGCCAAATCAGCCCCAGCATTTT
CASSSPGQPNQPQHF
>TRBJ1-3|.|few|TRBV9
TGTGCCAGCAGCGTTAGTGTTGCTGGAAACACCATATATTTT
CASSVSVAGNTIYF
>TRBJ1-2|TRBD1|.|TRBV2
TGTGCCAGCCCTCGGGACAGAGCTAATGGCTACACCTTC
CASPRDRANGYTF
>TRBJ2-1|TRBD1|few|TRBV19
TGTGCCAGTAGCCGCCCGGGACAGGGTTTCAATGAGCAGTTCTTC
CASSRPGQGFNEQFF
>TRBJ2-6|.|.|TRBV10-2
TGCGCCAGCAGTGAGGGGGCAGGAGCGGGGGCCAACGTCCTGACTTTC
CASSEGAGAGANVLTF
>TRBJ2-1|.|few|TRBV11-3
TGTGCCAGCAGCTTGGGGCACGTGAATGAGCAGTTCTTC
CASSLGHVNEQFF
>TRBJ1-5|.|.|TRBV7-6
TGTGCCAGCAGCTTAGGAGGGGGGGGCAATCAGCCCCAGCATTTT
CASSLGGGGNQPQHF
>TRBJ2-3|.|few|TRBV6-5
TGTGCCAGCAGTTACTCTAGCCCAGATACGCAGTATTTT
CASSYSSPDTQYF
>TRBJ2-1|.|.|TRBV6-1
TGTGCCAGCAGTGAGGGGGGCTCCTACAATGAGCAGTTCTTC
CASSEGGSYNEQFF
>TRBJ2-1|.|.|TRBV5-8
TGTGCCAGCAGCTTAACTTCCAACAATGAGCAGTTCTTC
CASSLTSNNEQFF
>TRBJ2-1|TRBD2|.|TRBV6-1
TGTGCCAGCAGTGAAAATTTCAGGGCGGGAGTTGAGGTAAATGAGCAGTTCTTC
CASSENFRAGVEVNEQFF
>TRBJ2-2|TRBD2|.|TRBV28
TGTGCCAGCAGTTTGGCACTAGCGGGAGCCGGGGAGCTGTTTTTT
CASSLALAGAGELFF
>TRBJ2-7|TRBD1|.|TRBV6-1
TGTGCCAGCAGTTCACGGGACAGGGGGTCCTACGAGCAGTACTTC
CASSSRDRGSYEQYF
>TRBJ2-7|TRBD2|.|TRBV27
TGTGCCAGCAGTTTATCCACACTAGCGGGGGCTACCTACGAGCAGTACTTC
CASSLSTLAGATYEQYF
>TRBJ2-3|TRBD1|.|TRBV7-9
TGTGCCAGCAGCTTAGGGTCGGACAGGCGCACAGATACGCAGTATTTT
CASSLGSDRRTDTQYF
>TRBJ2-5|TRBD2|.|TRBV28
TGTGCCAGCAGTAGGGCCGGGGAGAGCGGGAGATTGGGGACCCAGTACTTC
CASSRAGESGRLGTQYF
>TRBJ2-1|TRBD2|.|TRBV5-1
TGCGCCAGCAGCTTGGCCGAAGTAAGTGCTAGCGGGGGTGGCAATATTGAGCAGTTCTTC
CASSLAEVSASGGGNIEQFF
>TRBJ2-5|.|.|TRBV6-6
TGTGCCAGCAGAAGCGCCAGCGGGACACAGACCCAGTACTTC
CASRSASGTQTQYF
>TRBJ2-2|TRBD2|.|TRBV6-1
TGTGCCACCCGACCCAGACTAGCGGGGGAGCTGTTTTTT
CATRPRLAGELFF
>TRBJ2-3|TRBD2|.|TRBV5-6
TGTGCCAGCAGCTTCAAAGGACTAGCGGGAGGGGACACAGATACGCAGTATTTT
CASSFKGLAGGDTDTQYF
>TRBJ2-3|.|.|TRBV18
TGTGCCAGCTCACCCTCGGGAGATACGCAGTATTTT
CASSPSGDTQYF
>TRBJ2-1|TRBD2|.|TRBV12-5
TGTGCTAGTGGTTTGAGGCTAGCGGGCGCTAGCTCCTACAATGAGCAGTTCTTC
CASGLRLAGASSYNEQFF
>TRBJ2-1|TRBD2|.|TRBV6-1
TGTGCCAGCAGGCGGCGGGAGTCCTACAATGAGCAGTTCTTC
CASRRRESYNEQFF
>TRBJ1-5|TRBD1|.|TRBV14
TGTGCCAGCAGCCAAGATAAGGGGGACAGGGGCCGCAAGGGCAATCAGCCCCAGCATTTT
CASSQDKGDRGRKGNQPQHF
>TRBJ1-1|TRBD1|.|TRBV5-4
TGTGCCAGCAGCTTGGCAACCGGGACAGGGGGCTTGCGGGCTTTCTTT
CASSLATGTGGLRAFF
>TRBJ1-3|TRBD1|.|TRBV25-1
TGTGCCAGCATAGGGACAGGGGTCTTACGCTCTGGAAACACCATATATTTT
CASIGTGVLRSGNTIYF
>TRBJ1-1|.|.|TRBV11-2
TGTGCCAGCAGCTTAGAGGCGGGACCGAACACTGAAGCTTTCTTT
CASSLEAGPNTEAFF
>TRBJ1-4|TRBD1|.|TRBV28
TGTGCCAGCACCACTGACAGGGTTAATGAAAAACTGTTTTTT
CASTTDRVNEKLFF
>TRBJ2-6|TRBD2|.|TRBV7-8
TGTGCCAGCAGCTCTACGGGGGGTTCGTTGTCTGGGGCCAACGTCCTGACTTTC
CASSSTGGSLSGANVLTF
>TRBJ2-7|TRBD2|.|TRBV28
TGTGCCAGCAGTTCGTCCTCTAGCGGGAGGGTCCACGAGCAGTACTTC
CASSSSSSGRVHEQYF
>TRBJ1-1|.|.|TRBV19
TGTGCCAGTAGTATGGGGGGGACTGAAGCTTTCTTT
CASSMGGTEAFF
>TRBJ1-3|.|.|TRBV7-8
TGTGCCAGCAGCTTGCGGGACACCATATATTTT
CASSLRDTIYF
>TRBJ2-7|TRBD1|.|TRBV29-1
TGCAGCGTTGAAACAGGGGACTACGAGCAGTACTTC
CSVETGDYEQYF
>TRBJ2-7|TRBD1|.|TRBV11-2
TGTGCCAGCACCCTCTGGGACAGGTCCTACGAGCAGTACTTC
CASTLWDRSYEQYF
>TRBJ1-3|.|.|TRBV4-2
TGTGCCAGCAGCCAAGACGGTAGTGGAAACACCATATATTTT
CASSQDGSGNTIYF
>TRBJ2-1|TRBD2|.|TRBV28
TGTGCCAGCAGTTTGTCGGCGGGGGGGGCGGGGTTCTTC
CASSLSAGGAGFF
>TRBJ2-5|TRBD1|.|TRBV11-3
TGTGCCAGCAGCCTGGGACAGGGATACTCAGAGACCCAGTACTTC
CASSLGQGYSETQYF
>TRBJ2-1|TRBD2|once|TRBV5-1
TGCGCCAGCAGCCTGAAACTAGCGCCCGGGGTCCAGTTCTTC
CASSLKLAPGVQFF
>TRBJ1-2|TRBD1|.|TRBV4-1
TGCGCCAGCAGCCAAGCGTGGACAGGGGGCTATGGCTACACCTTC
CASSQAWTGGYGYTF